These 29 T cell receptor beta chains came from one sample sequenced in a study of blood T cell repertoires in COVID-19. Produced via immunoSEQ multiplex PCR; TCRdb's table is partial and in-frame only. The sample has under 200,000 clones; approximately 79% are singletons. The sample consisted of peripheral blood. The receptors originated from a woman aged 80 or over with acute or convalescent COVID-19.

This clone has a handful of counts. The chain has TRBV4-2 and TRBJ2-7, with 11 bases that match TRBD2. V shed 0 bases and J 3 bases; nucleotides not matched to a gene: 4. This CDR3 comprises 16 residues. The germline gives CDR1 LGHNA, CDR2 YNFKEQ. The CDR3 sequence is CASSQDRLAGLYEQYF. The CDR3 coding sequence is TGTGCCAGCAGCCAAGATAGACTAGCGGGACTCTACGAGCAGTACTTC.

The chain combines TRBV7-8 with TRBJ1-1; 9 nucleotides match TRBD1. The J segment lost 0 bases and the V segment lost 5 bases, leaving 4 bases of the junction unmatched. The CDR3 covers 15 residues. The V gene's germline CDR1 is SGHVS and CDR2 FQNEAQ. The CDR3 sequence: CASSAGQGLNTEAFF. The CDR3 nucleotides are TGTGCCAGCAGCGCCGGACAGGGGCTGAACACTGAAGCTTTCTTT.

This clone occurred once. The rearrangement joins TRBV7-9 to TRBJ2-5; D not certain. The V gene's germline CDR1 is SEHNR and CDR2 FQNEAQ (reference sequence). CDR3 length: 11 amino acids. V was shortened by 5 bases and J by 7 bases, with 8 bases between the two germline ends. The CDR3 is CASSPAGTQYF. CDR3 nucleotides: TGTGCCAGCAGCCCCGCCGGGACCCAGTACTTC.

The chain uses TRBV2 and TRBJ1-4; D not certain. The V end lost 8 bases, the J end lost 0 bases, and 10 bases lay between the germline ends. The CDR3 loop spans 14 amino acids. Per germline, CDR1 SNHLY and CDR2 FYNNEI. CDR3 region: CASGKEATNEKLFF. The DNA for the CDR3 is TGTGCCAGCGGGAAGGAGGCAACTAATGAAAAACTGTTTTTT.

The chain joins TRBV11-2 to TRBJ2-1, with D possibly TRBD2 on 6 matching bases. CDR1 is SGHAT, CDR2 FQNNGV, per germline. V was cut by 0 bases and J by 13 bases, with 10 bases left in between. The CDR3 runs 12 residues. CDR3 bases: TGTGCCAGCAGCTTAGATCAAGGACTACAGTTCTTC. It specifies CASSLDQGLQFF.

V is TRBV29-1 and J is TRBJ1-2; D perhaps matches TRBD1 (6 bases). The CDR3 covers 15 residues. Germline V CDR1 and CDR2: SQVTM, ANQGSEA. With 4 bases removed from V and 0 bases from J, the gap between germline ends came to 15 bases. The CDR3 protein is CSVVVLDSSNYGYTF. As DNA, the CDR3 is TGCAGCGTTGTTGTTCTGGACAGTTCTAACTATGGCTACACCTTC.

The chain carries TRBV5-5 and TRBJ2-7; the match to TRBD1 covers 12 bases. The germline CDR1 and CDR2 sequences are SGHKS and YYEKEE (reference sequence). The length of the CDR3 is 14 residues. The V segment lost 4 bases and the J segment 6 bases; nucleotides outside the gene matches: 5. In nucleotides, the CDR3 is TGTGCCAGCAGCCTCGGGACAGGGGGCTCCGAGCAGTACTTC. Translation gives CASSLGTGGSEQYF.

The chain links TRBV3-1 (or the pseudogene TRBV3-2) to TRBJ2-7; 10 nucleotides match TRBD2. CDR1 is LGHDT, CDR2 YNNKEL, per germline (reference sequence). This CDR3 has 14 amino acids. J gave up 2 bases and V 5 bases, and 3 bases lay outside the gene matches. The CDR3 loop is CASSGTSVTYEQYF. CDR3 in DNA: TGTGCCAGCAGCGGGACTAGCGTGACCTACGAGCAGTACTTC.

The V and J genes are TRBV5-6 and TRBJ2-2, with D tentatively TRBD1 (7 bases). Germline CDR1 is SGHDT and CDR2 is YYEEEE. The V end was cut by 4 bases, the J end by 4 bases, with 14 bases between. The CDR3 contains 15 residues. CDR3 sequence reads: CASSLTQGGTGELFF. CDR3 sequence (DNA): TGTGCCAGCAGCCTGACTCAGGGGGGCACCGGGGAGCTGTTTTTT.

This clone appeared a single time. The chain combines TRBV28 with TRBJ2-2; TRBD1 is a possible D gene (5 bases). Germline assignment: CDR1 MDHEN and CDR2 SYDVKM. V shed 3 bases and J shed 7 bases, with 21 bases lying between them. The CDR3 is 17 residues long. This CDR3 reads CASSFSRVHRYYGELFF. The CDR3 DNA sequence: TGTGCCAGCAGTTTCAGCAGGGTGCACAGATATTACGGGGAGCTGTTTTTT.

The CDR3 coding sequence is TGTGCCAGTAGTATACTGTCAACAAACACTGAAGCTTTCTTT. Translating it yields CASSILSTNTEAFF. This rearrangement joins TRBV19 to TRBJ1-1; D not certain. The CDR3 runs to 14 residues. Germline-derived CDR1 and CDR2 are LNHDA and SQIVND (reference sequence). The V end lost 2 bases, the J end lost 2 bases, and 9 bases lay between the germline ends.

The chain joins TRBV18 to TRBJ2-2, with a possible D match to TRBD2 (7 bases). The germline gives CDR1 KGHSH, CDR2 LQKENI. Trimming cost V 0 bases and J 0 bases, with 8 bases left between them. This CDR3 region has 16 residues. In DNA form, the CDR3 reads TGTGCCAGCTCACCACCGGGGGGGCCGAACACCGGGGAGCTGTTTTTT. Translating it yields CASSPPGGPNTGELFF.

The chain carries TRBV5-1 and TRBJ2-2; 10 bases agree with TRBD1. J gave up 6 bases and V 0 bases, and 8 bases lay outside the gene matches. This CDR3 spans 17 amino acids. Germline CDR1 and CDR2: SGHRS and YFSETQ. CDR3 DNA: TGCGCCAGCAGCTTGGTCTCGGGACAGGGGAGTGCCGGGGAGCTGTTTTTT. This sequence encodes CASSLVSGQGSAGELFF. Full variable domain (remainder filled in from reference TRBV5-1 and TRBJ2-2): KAGVTQTPRYLIKTRGQQVTLSCSPISGHRSVSWYQQTPGQGLQFLFEYFSETQRNKGNFPGRFSGRQFSNSRSEMNVSTLELGDSALYLCASSLVSGQGSAGELFFGEGSRLTVL.

The chain couples TRBV28 to TRBJ1-2; 12 bases are shared with TRBD1. Trimming removed 6 bases from V and 6 bases from J; junction bases left unmatched: 5. The V gene's germline CDR1 is MDHEN and CDR2 SYDVKM. The CDR3 is made up of 14 amino acids. This CDR3 reads CASSPGQGANGYTF. CDR3 sequence (DNA): TGTGCCAGCAGCCCGGGACAGGGGGCAAATGGCTACACCTTC.

The sample holds a few counts of this clone. This rearrangement joins TRBV18 to TRBJ2-1, with TRBD1 as a possible D gene (5 bases). Germline loops: CDR1 KGHSH, CDR2 LQKENI. V lost 4 bases to trimming and J lost 4 bases, with 14 bases between them. This CDR3 spans 15 amino acids. This CDR3 reads CASSQQSAGYNEQFF. CDR3 DNA sequence: TGTGCCAGCTCACAACAGAGCGCAGGGTACAATGAGCAGTTCTTC. Supplemented by reference TRBV18 and TRBJ2-1, the full variable domain reads NAGVMQNPRHLVRRRGQEARLRCSPMKGHSHVYWYRQLPEEGLKFMVYLQKENIIDESGMPKERFSAEFPKEGPSILRIQQVVRGDSAAYFCASSQQSAGYNEQFFGPGTRLTVL.

The table lists this clone with a count of one. The chain employs TRBV6-1 and TRBJ2-2; D uncertain. Germline CDR1 and CDR2: MNHNS and SASEGT. This CDR3 is built from 13 residues. V dropped 2 bases and J dropped 6 bases, with 7 bases sitting between them. For the CDR3, the DNA is TGTGCCAGCAGTGAAACCCGGTCCGGGGAGCTGTTTTTT. Translation gives CASSETRSGELFF.

J is TRBJ2-1 and V is TRBV6-5, with D unclear. The CDR3 is made up of 15 amino acids. Deletions cut 8 bases from V and 2 bases from J, with 16 bases between. Germline V gene sequence: CDR1 MNHEY, CDR2 SVGAGI. In DNA, the CDR3 is TGTGCCAGCCGGATCGACACGACAACCTACAATGAGCAGTTCTTC. It codes for CASRIDTTTYNEQFF.

V is TRBV19 and J is TRBJ2-7, with D unclear. The ends were cut back, 5 bases at V and 3 bases at J, with 11 bases in the middle. Germline V gives CDR1 LNHDA, CDR2 SQIVND (reference sequence). The CDR3 length is 13 residues. The CDR3 DNA is TGTGCCAGTAGTGAGATAAACGGCTACGAGCAGTACTTC. Translation gives CASSEINGYEQYF.

The rearrangement joins TRBV19 to TRBJ2-3; tentative D call: TRBD2 (7 bases). The CDR3 consists of 15 residues. Between the trimmed V and J ends, which lost 5 bases and 4 bases, there was a span of 16 bases. Germline CDR1 reads LNHDA; CDR2 reads SQIVND (reference sequence). CDR3 sequence: CASSPRWGGPDTQYF. The CDR3, as DNA: TGTGCCAGTAGTCCCCGGTGGGGGGGCCCAGATACGCAGTATTTT.

The genes are TRBV5-4 and TRBJ1-2, with 10 bases aligning to TRBD1. Germline CDR1 SGHNT, CDR2 YYREEE (reference sequence). CDR3 length: 15 amino acids. With 4 bases clipped from V and 2 bases from J, the junction kept 5 bases outside the gene matches. CDR3 region: CASSPDRGRNYGYTF. The CDR3 nucleotides read TGTGCCAGCAGCCCAGACAGGGGGCGCAACTATGGCTACACCTTC.

This clone appeared once. This chain connects TRBV28 to TRBJ2-5; TRBD1 aligns across 7 bases. CDR3 length: 14 amino acids. Germline assignment: CDR1 MDHEN and CDR2 SYDVKM. V trimming: 5 bases; J trimming: 1 base; junction bases outside the gene matches: 4. The CDR3 region is CASSNTGAQETQYF. CDR3 DNA: TGTGCCAGCAGTAATACAGGGGCCCAAGAGACCCAGTACTTC.

The V and J genes are TRBV7-3 and TRBJ2-1, with TRBD2 as a possible D gene (6 bases). Between the trimmed V and J ends, which lost 2 bases and 4 bases, there was a span of 12 bases. The CDR3 is made up of 15 amino acids. Germline V gene lookup returns CDR1 SGHTA and CDR2 FQGTGA. The DNA for the CDR3 is TGTGCCAGCAGCTTATCTAGCGAGGTATACAATGAGCAGTTCTTC. This gives the protein CASSLSSEVYNEQFF.

This chain connects TRBV5-5 to TRBJ1-1; D remains unclear. Trimming shortened V by 2 bases and J by 0 bases, and 8 bases separated the two germline ends. The CDR3 is 14 amino acids. Germline CDR1 reads SGHKS; CDR2 reads YYEKEE (reference sequence). For the CDR3, the DNA is TGTGCCAGCAGCTTTGAAACACTGAACACTGAAGCTTTCTTT. It is translated as CASSFETLNTEAFF.

This sequence joins TRBV4-1 and TRBJ1-2; TRBD1 aligns across 8 bases. The CDR3 is 15 residues long. Trimming cost V 0 bases and J 6 bases; bases outside gene matches: 6. CDR1 is MGHRA and CDR2 is YSYEKL in the germline V gene. The CDR3 DNA reads as TGCGCCAGCAGCCAAGAAGTCTCGGGACAGGATGGCTACACCTTC. The encoded protein is CASSQEVSGQDGYTF.

This chain uses TRBV30 with TRBJ2-3; D ambiguous. The CDR3 length is 14 residues. Trimming stripped 2 bases from V and 1 base from J, with 10 bases between. Germline CDR1 reads GTSNPN; CDR2 reads SVGIG (reference sequence). CDR3 protein: CAWSRLAGTDTQYF. The CDR3 bases are TGTGCCTGGAGTAGGCTTGCGGGCACAGATACGCAGTATTTT.

The chain couples TRBV6-1 to TRBJ1-5, with TRBD1 as a possible D gene (5 bases). CDR1 and CDR2 (germline): MNHNS, SASEGT. Between the trimmed V and J ends, which lost 2 bases and 1 base, there was a span of 9 bases. CDR3 length: 15 amino acids. In nucleotides, the CDR3 is TGTGCCAGCAGTGAAAAGGGGTGGAGCAATCAGCCCCAGCATTTT. Amino acid sequence: CASSEKGWSNQPQHF.

This clone was observed once. V gene TRBV27 combines with J gene TRBJ2-1; 8 nucleotides align to TRBD2. V lost 2 bases, J lost 0 bases, and 6 bases stayed unmatched. The CDR3 runs 17 residues. Germline CDR1 MNHEY, CDR2 SMNVEV (reference sequence). The CDR3 is CASSLKSGTSSYNEQFF. Written as DNA, the CDR3 is TGTGCCAGCAGTTTAAAATCCGGGACTAGCTCCTACAATGAGCAGTTCTTC.

V and J are TRBV28 and TRBJ2-7; D not certain. V dropped 5 bases and J dropped 5 bases, with 19 bases sitting between them. The CDR3 covers 15 residues. CDR1 and CDR2 from the germline V gene are MDHEN and SYDVKM. CDR3: CASSTWVGLSHEQYF. The CDR3, as DNA: TGTGCCAGCAGTACCTGGGTGGGCCTTTCCCACGAGCAGTACTTC.

A word on this clone: The sample holds other DNA sequences that translate to the same CDR3. The CDR3 is CASSIQGQETQYF. CDR3 sequence (DNA): TGTGCCAGTAGTATTCAGGGGCAAGAGACCCAGTACTTC. The chain is built from TRBV19 and TRBJ2-5; D may be TRBD1 (6 bases). The CDR3 consists of 13 residues. V shed 3 bases and J shed 2 bases, with 7 bases lying between them. The V gene's germline CDR1 is LNHDA and CDR2 SQIVND (reference sequence).